A single TCR beta chain is shown here with its context. Since a much larger clone is just one base distant, this may be a read error. Germline DNA was also extracted, and blood RNA derived from unsorted whole blood. TCR beta cDNA was made from 500 ng total RNA with a constant-region primer. Sequencing libraries for TCR beta derived from three nested multiplex PCR rounds that used slightly modified ARM-PCR. Rounds one and two of PCR, each of 10 cycles, were primed with TRBV1-TRBV30 forward primers and a C-beta reverse primer. Using its own MiXCR run on the multiplex PCR reads, TCRdb lists one record per CDR3 protein. The sample comprises some 320,000 distinct CDR3 sequences, roughly 60% of which are singletons, and approximately 9.4% rests with the top ten. The record originates from a study of tumor-infiltrating lymphocytes in primary liver carcinoma. Overall study: Every patient in the cohort had a primary liver carcinoma. That carcinoma was treated by surgical resection.

This CDR3 region has 15 residues. V was pared by 0 bases and J by 6 bases, with 12 bases between. Per the germline V gene, CDR1 is MGHRA and CDR2 is YSYEKL. The V call is TRBV4-1, the J call TRBJ2-1; no reliable D call. Sequencing was done on a sample of peripheral blood. The clonotype comes from a man aged 35-49 years with primary liver carcinoma and hepatitis B virus infection. The CDR3 coding sequence is TGCGCCAGCAGCCAAGACGGCGCAGGTCCCAATGAGCAGTTCTTC. It specifies CASSQDGAGPNEQFF.